The next 10 T cell receptor beta chains were all read from a single sample in a study of cytotoxic CD8 clonotypes in ibrutinib-treated CLL. Clones were sequenced by immunoSEQ multiplex PCR, and TCRdb holds only the in-frame ones, with some missing. The table lists approximately 50,000 clones, 50% to 60% of them singletons. The source was PBMCs, collected at disease progression, from a patient treated with ibrutinib. Receptors originate from a human donor with chronic lymphocytic leukemia.

This clone was counted many times. This chain links TRBV19 with TRBJ2-7; D gene ambiguous. The CDR3 runs to 14 residues. With 5 bases removed from V and 0 bases from J, the gap between germline ends came to 11 bases. The germline V gene has CDR1 LNHDA and CDR2 SQIVND (reference sequence). CDR3: CASSAHHPSYEQYF. The DNA of the CDR3 is TGTGCCAGTAGTGCCCATCATCCCTCCTACGAGCAGTACTTC.

This clone was counted a few times. The chain links TRBV30 to TRBJ2-7; D possibly corresponds to TRBD1 (6 bases). The CDR3 sequence is 11 residues long. Germline assignment: CDR1 GTSNPN and CDR2 SVGIG (reference sequence). Trimming removed 0 bases at V and 9 bases at J, with 9 bases between. CDR3: CAWSVQGWQYF. The CDR3 coding sequence is TGTGCCTGGAGTGTACAGGGCTGGCAGTACTTC.

The chain is built from TRBV25-1 and TRBJ2-2; 11 positions agree with TRBD1. J lost 5 bases, V lost 0 bases, and 5 bases had no gene match. CDR3 length: 17 residues. Germline V gene sequence: CDR1 MGHDK, CDR2 SYGVNS. The CDR3 loop is CASSEYFGTGGTGELFF. The CDR3 DNA reads TGTGCCAGCAGTGAATATTTCGGGACAGGGGGGACCGGGGAGCTGTTTTTT.

The chain joins TRBV5-4 to TRBJ1-6; D is undetermined. The CDR3 contains 14 residues. From germline, CDR1 is SGHNT and CDR2 YYREEE (reference sequence). With 0 bases removed from V and 3 bases from J, the gap between germline ends came to 4 bases. The CDR3 nucleotides are TGTGCCAGCAGCTTGGACGGCTATAATTCACCCCTCCACTTT. Translation: CASSLDGYNSPLHF.

V and J are TRBV12-5 and TRBJ1-1, with a weak D call TRBD1 (5 bases). From germline, CDR1 is LGHNT and CDR2 FRNRAP. This CDR3 comprises 16 residues. V lost 3 bases to trimming and J lost 1 base, with 15 bases between them. CDR3 in DNA: TGTGCTAGTGGTTTTATCAGGGACGGGGGGAACACTGAAGCTTTCTTT. The encoded protein is CASGFIRDGGNTEAFF. Combining the CDR3 with reference TRBV12-5 and TRBJ1-1 gives the whole variable domain DARVTQTPRHKVTEMGQEVTMRCQPILGHNTVFWYRQTMMQGLELLAYFRNRAPLDDSGMPKDRFSAEMPDATLATLKIQPSEPRDSAVYFCASGFIRDGGNTEAFFGQGTRLTVV.

This sequence joins TRBV27 and TRBJ2-5, with D possibly matching TRBD1 (5 bases). The CDR3 extends over 13 amino acids. Trimming removed 3 bases at V and 7 bases at J, with 12 bases between. Germline CDR1 is MNHEY and CDR2 is SMNVEV (reference sequence). The CDR3 loop is CASSLDTFGTQYF. The CDR3 region has the DNA TGTGCCAGCAGTTTGGACACTTTTGGGACCCAGTACTTC.

This clone was detected a few times. This rearrangement joins TRBV2 to TRBJ1-6, with TRBD1 identical over 7 bases. The germline V gene encodes CDR1 SNHLY and CDR2 FYNNEI. The CDR3 contains 15 residues. The V and J ends lost 7 bases and 2 bases, in that order; junction bases with no gene match: 5. This chain's CDR3 is CASTKDRAYNSPLHF. CDR3 in DNA: TGTGCCAGCACCAAAGACAGGGCCTATAATTCACCCCTCCACTTT.

V usage is TRBV2 and J usage is TRBJ2-5, with 13 bases lining up with TRBD2. This CDR3 comprises 16 residues. V dropped 7 bases and J dropped 1; count of bases not matched to a gene: 6. CDR1 is SNHLY and CDR2 is FYNNEI in the germline V gene. CDR3 DNA: TGTGCCAGCACCCCACTAGCGGGAGGGCCCCAAGAGACCCAGTACTTC. Translation: CASTPLAGGPQETQYF.

The CDR3 spells CASSLGLDADTQYF. The CDR3 DNA sequence: TGTGCCAGCAGCTTAGGACTAGACGCAGATACGCAGTATTTT. The genes are TRBV7-2 and TRBJ2-3; a possible D gene is TRBD2 (6 bases). The CDR3 loop spans 14 amino acids. Deletions cut 1 base from V and 4 bases from J, with 9 bases between. Germline CDR1 and CDR2: SGHTA and FQGNSA.

J is TRBJ2-7 and V is TRBV4-3; 9 bases are a match to TRBD2. Trimming took 4 bases from V and 3 from J; bases not matched to a gene: 10. The V gene's germline CDR1 is LGHNA and CDR2 YSLEER. There are 16 residues in the CDR3. CDR3 sequence (DNA): TGCGCCAGCAGCCCCTGGGCAGCGGGAGGATTCTACGAGCAGTACTTC. Translating it yields CASSPWAAGGFYEQYF.